These 17 T cell receptor beta chains originate from one sample sequenced in a study of shared T cell receptors in the human thymus. Repertoires were generated with immunoSEQ multiplex PCR, while TCRdb's copy carries only in-frame clones and drops some. The profile shows about 660,000 clones, about 87% of them singletons. The same sample was also studied in work on human thymus T cells.

The sequenced material came from thymocytes. These TCRs come from a boy under two years old with a congenital heart defect.

V usage is TRBV4-3 and J usage is TRBJ1-5; D is undetermined. V was shortened by 0 bases and J by 5 bases, with 8 bases between the two germline ends. CDR1 and CDR2 from the germline V gene are LGHNA and YSLEER. The CDR3 runs 14 residues. CDR3 DNA sequence: TGCGCCAGCAGCCAAGATGAGAGGGATCAGCCCCAGCATTTT. Protein product: CASSQDERDQPQHF.

V gene TRBV28 combines with J gene TRBJ1-5; 9 bases map to TRBD1. Trimming at V came to 7 bases and at J to 6 bases, leaving 25 bases not matched to a gene. CDR1 and CDR2 from the germline V gene are MDHEN and SYDVKM. There are 20 residues in the CDR3. This CDR3 is CASNSRQGDGLGAWCQPQHF. The CDR3 DNA reads as TGTGCCAGCAATTCACGACAGGGGGATGGTTTAGGGGCATGGTGTCAGCCCCAGCATTTT.

The V and J genes are TRBV10-1 and TRBJ2-7; 9 bases line up with TRBD1. V shed 3 bases and J 5 bases; nucleotides not matched to a gene: 17. Germline V gene sequence: CDR1 WNHNN, CDR2 SYGVQD (reference sequence). This CDR3 has 18 amino acids. Written as DNA, the CDR3 is TGCGCCAGCAGTGAAGTTCGGGACAGGGACCCCCAGTCCAACGAGCAGTACTTC. Its protein is CASSEVRDRDPQSNEQYF.

The V call is TRBV4-1, the J call TRBJ2-3, with TRBD2 as a possible D gene (5 bases). This CDR3 spans 16 amino acids. Trimming removed 2 bases at V and 2 bases at J, with 14 bases between. CDR1 and CDR2 from the germline V gene are MGHRA and YSYEKL. The CDR3 reads CASSQSGRDYTDTQYF. The CDR3 DNA sequence: TGCGCCAGCAGCCAAAGTGGCCGGGATTACACAGATACGCAGTATTTT.

The V call is TRBV9, the J call TRBJ2-5, with 7 bases matching TRBD1. The CDR3 is 15 residues long. Trimming at V came to 4 bases and at J to 9 bases, leaving 15 bases not matched to a gene. CDR1 SGDLS and CDR2 YYNGEE come from the germline V gene. CDR3 nucleotide sequence: TGTGCCAGCAGCCCCCGGGACAGCCAGATGAAGGCCCAGTACTTC. Encoded protein: CASSPRDSQMKAQYF.

This sequence joins TRBV7-6 and TRBJ2-7; a possible D gene is TRBD1 (6 bases). CDR3 size: 17 residues. Germline-derived CDR1 and CDR2 are SGHVS and FNYEAQ. The germline V and J ends were trimmed by 5 bases and 5 bases, with 25 bases remaining between them. CDR3 sequence: CASSPGPPGHSLDEQYF. CDR3 coding DNA: TGTGCCAGCAGCCCCGGCCCCCCGGGACACTCTCTCGACGAGCAGTACTTC.

The chain combines TRBV4-3 with TRBJ2-7, with 9 bases lining up with TRBD2. CDR3 length equals 15 residues. Germline CDR1 reads LGHNA; CDR2 reads YSLEER. Trimming cost V 1 base and J 4 bases; bases outside gene matches: 5. In nucleotides, the CDR3 is TGCGCCAGCAGCCAAGCGCTAGCGGGGACTTACGAGCAGTACTTC. Protein sequence: CASSQALAGTYEQYF.

This clone was counted only a few times. The rearrangement uses TRBV15 and TRBJ2-7, with 9 bases aligning to TRBD1. The V segment lost 0 bases and the J segment 2 bases; nucleotides outside the gene matches: 11. Germline V gene data show CDR1 as LNHNV and CDR2 as YYDKDF (reference sequence). The CDR3 totals 18 residues. The CDR3 sequence is CATSRDSPKDRGPYEQYF. The CDR3 bases are TGTGCCACCAGCAGAGATTCCCCGAAGGACAGGGGACCCTACGAGCAGTACTTC.

Remarks on this clone: The same CDR3 can be traced to other DNA sequences in this sample. This chain connects TRBV25-1 to TRBJ1-6; no clear D gene. Germline values: CDR1 MGHDK, CDR2 SYGVNS. Trimming removed 6 bases from V and 6 bases from J, with 12 bases in between. The CDR3 covers 14 residues. CDR3: CASRSGDSNSPLHF. The CDR3 DNA follows: TGTGCCAGCAGGAGTGGAGATTCTAATTCACCCCTCCACTTT.

The chain employs TRBV27 and TRBJ2-1; 9 bases agree with TRBD2. With 0 bases clipped from V and 8 bases from J, the junction kept 8 bases outside the gene matches. The CDR3 is 16 residues long. Germline-derived CDR1 and CDR2 are MNHEY and SMNVEV (reference sequence). CDR3 coding DNA: TGTGCCAGCAGTTTATCGTCGGGACTAGCCTTTTATGAGCAGTTCTTC. This sequence encodes CASSLSSGLAFYEQFF.

The gene calls are TRBV28 and TRBJ1-5, with a tentative D call TRBD1 (6 bases). CDR3 size: 16 residues. Trimming shortened V by 3 bases and J by 3 bases, and 15 bases separated the two germline ends. The germline V gene has CDR1 MDHEN and CDR2 SYDVKM. The CDR3 here is CASSFQGRGFNQPQHF. Written as DNA, the CDR3 is TGTGCCAGCAGTTTCCAGGGCAGGGGATTCAATCAGCCCCAGCATTTT. The full variable domain, rest sourced from reference TRBV28 and TRBJ1-5, is DVKVTQSSRYLVKRTGEKVFLECVQDMDHENMFWYRQDPGLGLRLIYFSYDVKMKEKGDIPEGYSVSREKKERFSLILESASTNQTSMYLCASSFQGRGFNQPQHFGDGTRLSIL.

The J gene is TRBJ2-1, the V gene TRBV30; 8 bases match TRBD2. This CDR3 has 19 residues. Germline CDR1 GTSNPN, CDR2 SVGIG (reference sequence). With V trimmed by 1 base and J by 0 bases, 14 bases remained unmatched. In DNA form, the CDR3 reads TGTGCCTGGAGTGGGGGACTAGTCGTCAACAAAAGCTCCTACAATGAGCAGTTCTTC. Its protein is CAWSGGLVVNKSSYNEQFF.

The chain has TRBV28 and TRBJ1-2; 9 nucleotides align to TRBD1. Germline CDR1 and CDR2: MDHEN and SYDVKM. CDR3 length: 14 residues. With 5 bases clipped from V and 3 bases from J, the junction kept 4 bases outside the gene matches. CDR3 sequence (DNA): TGTGCCAGCAGTGACAGACAGGGGGACTATGGCTACACCTTC. This gives the protein CASSDRQGDYGYTF.

This chain connects TRBV7-9 to TRBJ2-5; D perhaps matches TRBD1 (8 bases). V dropped 4 bases and J dropped 4 bases, with 19 bases sitting between them. This CDR3 contains 16 residues. CDR1 and CDR2 from the germline V gene are SEHNR and FQNEAQ (reference sequence). The CDR3 sequence: CASSCYRGGRGETQYF. CDR3 nucleotide sequence: TGTGCCAGCAGCTGTTACAGGGGGGGAAGGGGAGAGACCCAGTACTTC.

This clone was counted a few times. This chain links TRBV10-3 with TRBJ1-3; 8 bases fit TRBD1. The germline gives CDR1 ENHRY, CDR2 SYGVKD. Germline trimming cut 11 bases from V and 4 bases from J; bases unmatched to any gene: 7. This CDR3 comprises 13 residues. The CDR3 DNA reads as TGTGCCGCCTTCAGGGGGCTCGGAAACACCATATATTTT. Its translation is CAAFRGLGNTIYF.

The chain couples TRBV7-8 to TRBJ2-7, with 10 positions matching TRBD1. J was trimmed by 4 bases and V by 5 bases; bases with no gene match: 5. CDR1 and CDR2 from the germline V gene are SGHVS and FQNEAQ. The CDR3 is 14 amino acids. DNA of the CDR3: TGTGCCAGCAGCGTCCCGGGACAGGGGTACGAGCAGTACTTC. Translating gives CASSVPGQGYEQYF. The entire variable domain, with the rest obtained from reference TRBV7-8 and TRBJ2-7, is as follows: GAGVSQSPRYKVAKRGQDVALRCDPISGHVSLFWYQQALGQGPEFLTYFQNEAQLDKSGLPSDRFFAERPEGSVSTLKIQRTQQEDSAVYLCASSVPGQGYEQYFGPGTRLTVT.

This clone was found once. This chain uses TRBV11-2 with TRBJ2-7; 8 bases match TRBD1. CDR1 and CDR2 (germline): SGHAT, FQNNGV. This CDR3 is built from 14 residues. With V trimmed by 5 bases and J by 0 bases, 3 bases remained unmatched. In DNA, the CDR3 is TGTGCCAGCAGCCCGGACAGGGACTCCTACGAGCAGTACTTC. This encodes CASSPDRDSYEQYF.